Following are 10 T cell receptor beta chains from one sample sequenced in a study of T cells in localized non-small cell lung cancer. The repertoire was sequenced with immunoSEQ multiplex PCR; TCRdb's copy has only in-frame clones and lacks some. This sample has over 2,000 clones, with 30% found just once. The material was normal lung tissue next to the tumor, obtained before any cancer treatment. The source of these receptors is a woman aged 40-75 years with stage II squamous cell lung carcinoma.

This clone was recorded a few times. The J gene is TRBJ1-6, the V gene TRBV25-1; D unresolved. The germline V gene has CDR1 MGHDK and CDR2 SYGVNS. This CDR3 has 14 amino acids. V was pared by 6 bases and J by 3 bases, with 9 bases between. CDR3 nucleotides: TGTGCCAGCAGAGGTGGGATCTATAATTCACCCCTCCACTTT. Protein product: CASRGGIYNSPLHF. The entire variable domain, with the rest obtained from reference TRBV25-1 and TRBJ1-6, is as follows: EADIYQTPRYLVIGTGKKITLECSQTMGHDKMYWYQQDPGMELHLIHYSYGVNSTEKGDLSSESTVSRIRTEHFPLTLESARPSHTSQYLCASRGGIYNSPLHFGNGTRLTVT.

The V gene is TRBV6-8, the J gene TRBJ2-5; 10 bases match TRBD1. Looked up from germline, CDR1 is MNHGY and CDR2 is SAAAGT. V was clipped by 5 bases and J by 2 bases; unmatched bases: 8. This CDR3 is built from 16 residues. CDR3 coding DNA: TGTGCCAGCAGTGGTCCGGGACAGGGGCCTCAAGAGACCCAGTACTTC. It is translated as CASSGPGQGPQETQYF.

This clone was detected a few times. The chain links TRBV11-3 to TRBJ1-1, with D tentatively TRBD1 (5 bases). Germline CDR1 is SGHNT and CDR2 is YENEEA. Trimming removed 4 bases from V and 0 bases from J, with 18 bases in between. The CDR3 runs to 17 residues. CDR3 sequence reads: CASSSPSTGTVNTEAFF. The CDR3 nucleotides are TGTGCCAGCAGCTCCCCTTCCACCGGGACGGTGAACACTGAAGCTTTCTTT. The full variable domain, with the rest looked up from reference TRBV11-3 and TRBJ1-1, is EAGVVQSPRYKIIEKKQPVAFWCNPISGHNTLYWYLQNLGQGPELLIRYENEEAVDDSQLPKDRFSAERLKGVDSTLKIQPAELGDSAVYLCASSSPSTGTVNTEAFFGQGTRLTVV.

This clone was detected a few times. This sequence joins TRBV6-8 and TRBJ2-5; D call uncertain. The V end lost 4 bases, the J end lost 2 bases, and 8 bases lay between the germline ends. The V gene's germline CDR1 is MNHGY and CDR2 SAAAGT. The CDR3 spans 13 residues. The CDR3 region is CASSFLGQETQYF. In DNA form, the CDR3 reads TGTGCCAGCAGTTTCTTGGGGCAAGAGACCCAGTACTTC.

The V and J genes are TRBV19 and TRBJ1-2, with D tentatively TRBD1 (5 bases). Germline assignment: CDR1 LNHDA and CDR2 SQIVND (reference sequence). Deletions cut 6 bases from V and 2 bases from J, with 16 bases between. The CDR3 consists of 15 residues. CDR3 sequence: CASSPTGLENYGYTF. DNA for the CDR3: TGTGCCAGTAGCCCTACGGGACTTGAGAACTATGGCTACACCTTC.

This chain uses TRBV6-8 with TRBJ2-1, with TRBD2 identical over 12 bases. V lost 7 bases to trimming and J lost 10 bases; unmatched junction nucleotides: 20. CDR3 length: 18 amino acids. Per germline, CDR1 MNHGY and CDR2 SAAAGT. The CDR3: CASTYGIRTSGAWWEQFF. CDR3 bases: TGTGCCAGCACCTACGGTATTCGGACTAGCGGGGCCTGGTGGGAGCAGTTCTTC.

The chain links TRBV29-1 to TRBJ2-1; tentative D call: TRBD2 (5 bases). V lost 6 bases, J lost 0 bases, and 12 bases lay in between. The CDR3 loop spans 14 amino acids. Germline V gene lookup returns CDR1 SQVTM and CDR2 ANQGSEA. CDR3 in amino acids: CSVRTRSSYNEQFF. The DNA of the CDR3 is TGCAGCGTCAGGACTCGTAGCTCCTACAATGAGCAGTTCTTC.

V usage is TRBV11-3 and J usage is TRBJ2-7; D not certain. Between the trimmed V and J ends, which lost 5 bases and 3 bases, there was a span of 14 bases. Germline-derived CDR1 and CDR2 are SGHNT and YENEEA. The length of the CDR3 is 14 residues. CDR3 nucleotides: TGTGCCAGCAGCCAGGCGTGGGGTATCTACGAGCAGTACTTC. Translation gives CASSQAWGIYEQYF.

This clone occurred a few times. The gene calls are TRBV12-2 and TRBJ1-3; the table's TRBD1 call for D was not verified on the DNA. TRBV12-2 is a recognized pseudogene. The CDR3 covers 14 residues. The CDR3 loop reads CASGQVLSGNTIYF. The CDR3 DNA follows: TGTGCCAGTGGACAGGTGCTTTCTGGAAACACCATATATTTT.

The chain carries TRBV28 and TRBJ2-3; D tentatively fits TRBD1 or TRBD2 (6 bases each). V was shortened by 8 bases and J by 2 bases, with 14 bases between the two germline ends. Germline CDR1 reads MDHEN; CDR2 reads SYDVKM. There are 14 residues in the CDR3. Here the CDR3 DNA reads TGTGCCAGCCGGTATGGGGGGCCCACAGATACGCAGTATTTT. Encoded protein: CASRYGGPTDTQYF.